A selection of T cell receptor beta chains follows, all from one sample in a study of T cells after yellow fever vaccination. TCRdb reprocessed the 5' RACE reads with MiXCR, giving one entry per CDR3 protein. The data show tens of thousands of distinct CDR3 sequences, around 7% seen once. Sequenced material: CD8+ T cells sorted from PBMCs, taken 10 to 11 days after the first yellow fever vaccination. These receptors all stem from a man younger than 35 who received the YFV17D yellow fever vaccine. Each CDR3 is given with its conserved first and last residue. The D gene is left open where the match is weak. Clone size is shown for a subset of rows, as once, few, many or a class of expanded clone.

CDR3: CASSEGSLYNEQFF
DNA: TGTGCCAGCAGTGAAGGGAGTTTATACAATGAGCAGTTCTTC
J: TRBJ2-1
V: TRBV6-4
size: many
length: 14
D: NA

CDR3: CSASSWQNQETQYF
DNA: TGCAGTGCAAGCTCCTGGCAGAACCAAGAGACCCAGTACTTC
J: TRBJ2-5
V: TRBV20-1
size: NA
length: 14
D: NA

CDR3: CASSLGPDEQFF
DNA: TGCGCCAGCAGCTTGGGGCCCGATGAGCAGTTCTTC
J: TRBJ2-1
V: TRBV5-1
size: many
length: 12
D: NA

CDR3: CASSVWQGWAKNIQYF
DNA: TGTGCCAGCAGCGTATGGCAGGGGTGGGCCAAAAACATTCAGTACTTC
J: TRBJ2-4
V: TRBV9
size: many
length: 16
D: NA

CDR3: CASSYPTDTQYF
DNA: TGTGCCAGCAGCTATCCCACAGATACGCAGTATTTT
J: TRBJ2-3
V: TRBV7-2
size: many
length: 12
D: NA

CDR3: CASSQDLSQDQPQHF
DNA: TGCGCCAGCAGCCAAGATCTCTCCCAGGATCAGCCCCAGCATTTT
J: TRBJ1-5
V: TRBV4-3
size: many
length: 15
D: NA

CDR3: CASSSYPGDSTDTQYF
DNA: TGTGCCAGCAGTTCCTACCCAGGGGATAGCACAGATACGCAGTATTTT
J: TRBJ2-3
V: TRBV28
size: many
length: 16
D: NA

CDR3: CASSQVRLTQETQYF
DNA: TGCGCCAGCAGCCAGGTTAGGCTTACGCAAGAGACCCAGTACTTC
J: TRBJ2-5
V: TRBV4-1
size: few
length: 15
D: NA

CDR3: CASSHPGTTNTGELFF
DNA: TGTGCCAGCAGCCACCCCGGGACGACGAACACCGGGGAGCTGTTTTTT
J: TRBJ2-2
V: TRBV7-2
size: many
length: 16
D: NA

CDR3: CAISETQYF
DNA: TGTGCCATCTCAGAGACCCAGTACTTC
J: TRBJ2-5
V: TRBV10-3
size: NA
length: 9
D: NA

CDR3: CASSYGRDTEAFF
DNA: TGTGCCAGCAGTTACGGCAGGGACACTGAAGCTTTCTTT
J: TRBJ1-1
V: TRBV6-5
size: many
length: 13
D: NA

CDR3: CASSLWGGLAETQYF
DNA: TGTGCCAGCAGCTTATGGGGGGGGTTGGCAGAGACCCAGTACTTC
J: TRBJ2-5
V: TRBV11-2
size: few
length: 15
D: TRBD2

CDR3: CASSPESNNEQFF
DNA: TGTGCCAGCAGCCCGGAAAGCAACAATGAGCAGTTCTTC
J: TRBJ2-1
V: TRBV7-6
size: many
length: 13
D: NA

CDR3: CASRFGTGNPYEQYF
DNA: TGTGCCAGCAGGTTCGGGACCGGGAATCCCTACGAGCAGTACTTC
J: TRBJ2-7
V: TRBV5-5
size: few
length: 15
D: NA

CDR3: CASSPPRAGGPNEQFF
DNA: TGTGCCAGCAGCCCGCCGCGAGCGGGGGGCCCCAATGAGCAGTTCTTC
J: TRBJ2-1
V: TRBV5-4
size: NA
length: 16
D: TRBD2

CDR3: CASSSLAAGGPKDTQYF
DNA: TGTGCCAGCAGCTCGCTAGCAGCGGGGGGGCCGAAAGATACGCAGTATTTT
J: TRBJ2-3
V: TRBV6-1
size: many
length: 17
D: TRBD2

CDR3: CASSLWGDLRTEAFF
DNA: TGTGCCAGCAGCCTCTGGGGGGATCTCCGCACTGAAGCTTTCTTT
J: TRBJ1-1
V: TRBV7-3
size: many
length: 15
D: NA

CDR3: CASSRPGQSYNEQFF
DNA: TGTGCCAGCAGTAGGCCGGGGCAGTCCTACAATGAGCAGTTCTTC
J: TRBJ2-1
V: TRBV12-3/TRBV12-4
size: many
length: 15
D: NA

CDR3: CASSVGGATNEKLFF
DNA: TGTGCCAGCAGCGTAGGCGGTGCAACTAATGAAAAACTGTTTTTT
J: TRBJ1-4
V: TRBV9
size: few
length: 15
D: NA